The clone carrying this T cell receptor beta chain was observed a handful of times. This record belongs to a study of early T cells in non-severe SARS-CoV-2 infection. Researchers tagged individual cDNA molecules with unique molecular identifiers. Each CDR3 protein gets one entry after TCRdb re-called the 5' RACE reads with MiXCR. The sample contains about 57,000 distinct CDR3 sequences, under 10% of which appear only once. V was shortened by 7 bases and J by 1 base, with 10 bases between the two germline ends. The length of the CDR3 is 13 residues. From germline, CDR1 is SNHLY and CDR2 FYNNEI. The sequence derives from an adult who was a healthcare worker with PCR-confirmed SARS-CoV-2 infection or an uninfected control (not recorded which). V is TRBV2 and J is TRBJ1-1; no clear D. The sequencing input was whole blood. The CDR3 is CASITDSNTEAFF. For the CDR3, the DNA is TGTGCCAGCATTACAGATTCGAACACTGAAGCTTTCTTT.